This T cell receptor beta chain was captured in a study of blood T cell repertoires in COVID-19. On the study more broadly: Spain, Italy and the United States supplied samples that represented acute and convalescent COVID-19.

Measured with immunoSEQ multiplex PCR; TCRdb has only the in-frame clones, and not every one. Among 150,000 to 180,000 clones listed, about 80% were seen once. Participants, about 18 to 90 years old, spanned under 25 US areas. Recovered status in Cohort 3 required two negative PCRs, clearance, or symptom resolution. The V gene end was trimmed by 2 bases and the J gene end by 3 bases; junction bases not matched to a gene: 8. The V gene's germline CDR1 is SGHVS and CDR2 FQNEAQ. The CDR3 has 16 amino acids. The TCR was taken from a man aged 45-65 years who had recovered from COVID-19. Sequenced: PBMCs or T cells enriched from blood (not recorded which). The V call is TRBV7-8, the J call TRBJ2-3, with TRBD1 matching over 7 bases. The CDR3 region has the DNA TGTGCCAGCAGCTTACTGACAGGGCCCGTTACAGATACGCAGTATTTT. The encoded protein is CASSLLTGPVTDTQYF.